This TCR beta chain was captured by sequencing in a study of OX40 agonist ivuxolimab in advanced cancers. Across the whole study: Head and neck, renal cell, melanoma or hepatocellular carcinoma were the cancers that dose-escalation patients had. Study outcomes and limitations: Clones of CD4+ and CD8+ blood T cells grew by week 6 at doses of 0.1 to 3.0 mg/kg. Some nonresponders likewise displayed low normalized T-cell clonal expansion.

Germline V gene sequence: CDR1 DFQATT, CDR2 SNEGSKA (reference sequence). The germline V and J ends were trimmed by 6 bases and 1 base, with 6 bases remaining between them. This CDR3 has 11 amino acids. Produced via immunoSEQ multiplex PCR; TCRdb's table is partial and in-frame only. This table has about 59,000 clones, 87% appearing once. With respect to this clone: What it recognizes is unknown.

Autoimmune disease history or systemic immunosuppression excluded patients. The chain recombines TRBV20-1 with TRBJ1-1; D unresolved. The origin of this receptor is an adult with an advanced solid tumor such as melanoma, head and neck, liver or kidney cancer. The sequences come from CD4+ or CD8+ T cells sorted from blood, collected in a trial of the OX40 agonist ivuxolimab. The chain's CDR3 is CSATWNTEAFF. The CDR3 DNA reads TGCAGTGCCACCTGGAACACTGAAGCTTTCTTT.